This T cell receptor beta chain was identified during a study of T cell responses to AZD1222 COVID-19 vaccine. Findings of the study overall: Females made up more of the donors, who were largely white British, and clonal diversity may have come out too low.

As regards this clone: Antigen: not known.

This CDR3 region has 14 residues. V lost 1 base to trimming and J lost 5 bases, with 11 bases between them. Per the germline V gene, CDR1 is KGHSH and CDR2 is LQKENI. TCRdb's table, derived via immunoSEQ multiplex PCR, lists solely in-frame clones and lacks some. The sample holds 100,000 to 150,000 clones, around 90% seen once. Source: peripheral blood, taken 28 days after the second dose of the MenACWY control vaccine. This chain joins TRBV18 and TRBJ2-5; D remains unclear. This receptor was taken from an adult who received the MenACWY meningococcal vaccine as a control. Here the CDR3 reads CASSPLETGETQYF. For the CDR3, the DNA is TGTGCCAGCTCACCACTTGAGACTGGGGAGACCCAGTACTTC.